This T cell receptor gamma chain was sequenced during a study of intestinal T cells in coeliac disease. This clone counts as large. The CDR3 runs to 12 residues. Germline lookup yields CDR1 VENAVY and CDR2 YDSYNSRV. V lost 5 bases to trimming and J lost 7 bases; unmatched junction nucleotides: 8. Genomic DNA came from ten 5-µm formalin-fixed paraffin-embedded scrolls per case. The TRG library came from about 200 ng of biopsy DNA amplified with LymphoTrack primers. TCRdb used CATT to re-call clones from the multiplex PCR reads. This table has about 860 gamma-chain clones, about 42% appearing once. Sequencing was carried out using a duodenal biopsy. The gene calls are TRGV8 and TRGJ1 or TRGJ2. This TCR derives from a human donor with celiac disease. CDR3 coding DNA: TGTGCCACCTGGGTGGAGGGGTATAAGAAACTCTTT. Its protein is CATWVEGYKKLF.